What follows describes a single TCR beta chain. The antigen remains unidentified. The data belong to a study of T cell responses to AZD1222 COVID-19 vaccine. Broader study findings: Elevations in Spike-specific TCR breadth and depth followed administration of two AZD1222 doses. Nearly half of spike-specific TCRs reportedly target unmutated variant regions. All repertoire sampling was performed exclusively after the peak T cell response.

Using immunoSEQ multiplex PCR, the repertoire was profiled, and TCRdb retains in-frame clones only, with some absent. The sample holds under 150,000 clones, almost 95% seen once. V was pared by 0 bases and J by 9 bases, with 5 bases of the junction left unmatched. This CDR3 comprises 15 residues. Germline CDR1 SGHRS, CDR2 YFSETQ. The chain recombines TRBV5-1 with TRBJ1-6; 8 nucleotides agree with TRBD1. The specimen comprised peripheral blood, sampled 28 days after the second AZD1222 dose. The source of this sequence is an adult who received the AZD1222 COVID-19 vaccine. CDR3 DNA sequence: TGCGCCAGCAGCTTGGCCGGACAGGGTGGTTCACCCCTCCACTTT. Translation: CASSLAGQGGSPLHF.